These T cell receptor beta chains were read from a single sample in a study of vaccination and CD4 T cells after COVID-19. Via MiXCR, TCRdb re-called the PCR reads, giving one row per CDR3 protein. Among about 17,000 distinct CDR3 sequences, approximately 31% were seen once, and the ten largest hold about 15%. These receptors' antigens are unknown. The specimen sequenced was cultured CD4+ T cells from blood. The source is a human donor with COVID-19. CDR3s include the opening cysteine and the closing phenylalanine or tryptophan. The D gene is left open where the match is weak. For some rows the clone size is stated as once, few or many, or as a class when expanded; others skip it.

CDR3aa | CDR3nt | j_gene | abundance | d_gene | v_gene | len
CASIGLAGAEQYF | TGTGCCAGCATTGGACTAGCGGGAGCGGAGCAGTACTTC | TRBJ2-7 | NA | TRBD2 | TRBV7-2 | 13
CSARGLAGAANEQFF | TGCAGTGCCAGGGGACTAGCGGGCGCCGCCAATGAGCAGTTCTTC | TRBJ2-1 | NA | TRBD2 | TRBV20-1 | 15
CASSGTVNTGELFF | TGTGCCAGCAGTGGGACGGTGAACACCGGGGAGCTGTTTTTT | TRBJ2-2 | few | NA | TRBV2 | 14
CASRTGGIKNIQYF | TGTGCCAGCCGGACGGGGGGGATCAAAAACATTCAGTACTTC | TRBJ2-4 | NA | TRBD2 | TRBV6-1 | 14
CASSPGPGQGTYEQYF | TGTGCCAGCAGCCCGGGACCGGGACAGGGTACCTACGAGCAGTACTTC | TRBJ2-7 | NA | TRBD1 | TRBV7-2 | 16
CSAGQGAETQYF | TGCAGCGCGGGACAGGGGGCAGAGACCCAGTACTTC | TRBJ2-5 | NA | TRBD1 | TRBV29-1 | 12
CASSPREGGGAFF | TGTGCCAGCAGCCCCCGAGAGGGGGGAGGAGCTTTCTTT | TRBJ1-1 | few | NA | TRBV11-3 | 13
CASERGSYNEQFF | TGTGCCAGTGAGCGTGGCTCCTACAATGAGCAGTTCTTC | TRBJ2-1 | NA | NA | TRBV2 | 13
CASSLWVASYEQYF | TGTGCCAGCAGTTTATGGGTGGCGTCCTACGAGCAGTACTTC | TRBJ2-7 | NA | NA | TRBV28 | 14
CSVRRNTEAFF | TGCAGTGTAAGGAGGAACACTGAAGCTTTCTTT | TRBJ1-1 | NA | NA | TRBV20-1 | 11
CASSYSGPDRGYTF | TGTGCCAGCAGTTACTCCGGGCCAGATAGGGGCTACACCTTC | TRBJ1-2 | few | NA | TRBV6-5 | 14
CASSLDRGTRDYGYTF | TGTGCCAGCAGCTTAGACCGCGGGACCAGAGACTATGGCTACACCTTC | TRBJ1-2 | few | NA | TRBV11-1 | 16
CASSRSDRETEQFF | TGTGCCAGCAGCCGATCCGACAGGGAGACTGAGCAGTTCTTC | TRBJ2-1 | medium-sized | TRBD1 | TRBV7-8 | 14
CASSPGSPATDTQYF | TGCGCCAGCAGCCCGGGGAGTCCTGCCACAGATACGCAGTATTTT | TRBJ2-3 | once | NA | TRBV5-1 | 15
CASSLEAGAYSPLHF | TGTGCCAGCAGCTTGGAAGCAGGGGCGTATTCACCCCTCCACTTT | TRBJ1-6 | NA | NA | TRBV5-4 | 15
CASAERRGKGLHTEAFF | TGTGCCAGCGCAGAGAGGAGGGGAAAGGGCTTACACACTGAAGCTTTCTTT | TRBJ1-1 | NA | NA | TRBV27 | 17
CASRETGLGGYTF | TGTGCCAGCAGAGAAACAGGGCTAGGGGGCTACACCTTC | TRBJ1-2 | NA | NA | TRBV12-3/TRBV12-4 | 13
CASSLATGVSGNTIYF | TGTGCCAGCAGCTTAGCAACAGGGGTCTCTGGAAACACCATATATTTT | TRBJ1-3 | NA | TRBD1 | TRBV7-2 | 16
CASSSERFAGGREDTQYF | TGTGCCAGCAGCTCCGAGAGGTTCGCGGGGGGCCGTGAAGATACGCAGTATTTT | TRBJ2-3 | few | TRBD2 | TRBV7-2 | 18
CASSRQLLPFSPLHF | TGTGCCAGCAGCCGACAACTACTACCTTTTTCACCCCTCCACTTT | TRBJ1-6 | few | NA | TRBV28 | 15
CASSRLAGGRETQYF | TGTGCCAGCAGTAGACTAGCGGGGGGCCGAGAGACCCAGTACTTC | TRBJ2-5 | NA | TRBD2 | TRBV6-1 | 15
CATSDGGGVNLYNEQFF | TGTGCCACCAGTGATGGGGGTGGAGTGAACCTTTACAATGAGCAGTTCTTC | TRBJ2-1 | few | NA | TRBV24-1 | 17
CASSRDRAGAEQFF | TGTGCCAGCTCCCGGGACAGGGCCGGAGCGGAGCAGTTCTTC | TRBJ2-1 | few | TRBD1 | TRBV6-4 | 14
CASNRQGAKQYF | TGTGCCAGCAACCGACAGGGGGCGAAGCAGTACTTC | TRBJ2-7 | NA | TRBD1 | TRBV5-8 | 12
CASSYRAMNTEAFF | TGTGCCAGCAGTTACAGGGCTATGAACACTGAAGCTTTCTTT | TRBJ1-1 | NA | NA | TRBV6-5 | 14
CASSLGGPGTVNEKLFF | TGTGCCAGCAGCTTAGGCGGGCCCGGGACAGTAAATGAAAAACTGTTTTTT | TRBJ1-4 | NA | TRBD1 | TRBV7-2 | 17
CASSLTGWQPQHF | TGTGCCAGCAGTTTGACAGGGTGGCAGCCCCAGCATTTT | TRBJ1-5 | few | TRBD1 | TRBV28 | 13
CASSETYSGQSISGANVLTF | TGTGCCAGCAGTGAAACCTACTCGGGACAGTCAATCTCTGGGGCCAACGTCCTGACTTTC | TRBJ2-6 | NA | TRBD1 | TRBV6-1 | 20
CASSDPPGQPRGYTF | TGTGCCAGTAGTGACCCCCCGGGACAGCCTCGTGGCTACACCTTC | TRBJ1-2 | NA | TRBD1 | TRBV19 | 15
CASSFARVNEQFF | TGTGCCAGCAGTTTTGCCAGGGTCAATGAGCAGTTCTTC | TRBJ2-1 | few | NA | TRBV12-3/TRBV12-4 | 13
CASSGKYEQFF | TGTGCCAGCAGTGGCAAGTATGAGCAGTTCTTC | TRBJ2-1 | NA | NA | TRBV2 | 11
CASSYSGRNYGYTF | TGTGCCAGCAGTTACTCGGGTCGAAACTATGGCTACACCTTC | TRBJ1-2 | NA | NA | TRBV6-2/TRBV6-3 | 14
CASSFGQGFNYGYTF | TGTGCCAGCTCGTTCGGACAGGGGTTTAACTATGGCTACACCTTC | TRBJ1-2 | once | TRBD1 | TRBV18 | 15
CASRGVRDTGELFF | TGTGCCAGCAGAGGGGTCCGGGACACCGGGGAGCTGTTTTTT | TRBJ2-2 | few | NA | TRBV6-1 | 14
CASSQDTTPDTQYF | TGCGCCAGCAGCCAAGACACGACACCAGATACGCAGTATTTT | TRBJ2-3 | NA | NA | TRBV4-3 | 14
CGSSPPQGQKAFF | TGTGGCAGCAGTCCCCCACAGGGACAGAAAGCTTTCTTT | TRBJ1-1 | once | TRBD1 | TRBV6-1 | 13
CASRGLAGGNEQFF | TGCGCCAGCAGAGGACTAGCGGGGGGTAATGAGCAGTTCTTC | TRBJ2-1 | NA | TRBD2 | TRBV10-2 | 14
CASSNRRLAGGVETQYF | TGTGCCAGCAGCAACCGTCGTCTAGCGGGGGGGGTAGAGACCCAGTACTTC | TRBJ2-5 | NA | TRBD2 | TRBV7-2 | 17
CASSRGGNSNQPQHF | TGTGCCAGCAGTAGGGGGGGGAATAGCAATCAGCCCCAGCATTTT | TRBJ1-5 | NA | NA | TRBV6-1 | 15
CASSPQGRGSNQPQHF | TGTGCCAGCAGCCCACAGGGTCGCGGCAGCAATCAGCCCCAGCATTTT | TRBJ1-5 | NA | NA | TRBV6-1 | 16
CASSLSWGGETQYF | TGTGCCAGCAGTTTATCTTGGGGTGGAGAGACCCAGTACTTC | TRBJ2-5 | few | NA | TRBV27 | 14
CASSGGGTGYYGYTF | TGTGCCAGCAGTGGGGGGGGGACAGGGTACTATGGCTACACCTTC | TRBJ1-2 | few | TRBD1 | TRBV2 | 15
CASRPQGRESRGFF | TGTGCCAGCAGGCCGCAGGGGAGGGAGAGTCGGGGTTTCTTT | TRBJ1-1 | few | NA | TRBV6-1 | 14
CASWPEGTGELFF | TGTGCCAGCTGGCCCGAGGGGACCGGGGAGCTGTTTTTT | TRBJ2-2 | few | NA | TRBV7-2 | 13
CSAEIRQTSTDTQYF | TGCAGTGCCGAGATACGACAGACTAGCACAGATACGCAGTATTTT | TRBJ2-3 | NA | NA | TRBV20-1 | 15
CASRDTDRDYGYTF | TGCGCCAGCAGGGATACTGACAGGGACTATGGCTACACCTTC | TRBJ1-2 | few | TRBD1 | TRBV10-2 | 14
CASGQQAFGGEQYF | TGTGCCAGCGGGCAGCAAGCTTTCGGAGGGGAGCAGTACTTC | TRBJ2-7 | NA | NA | TRBV6-1 | 14
CASRLTGSSYEQYF | TGTGCCAGCAGGCTCACAGGTTCCTCCTACGAGCAGTACTTC | TRBJ2-7 | NA | NA | TRBV2 | 14
CSVDGGISKNIQYF | TGCAGTGTCGACGGGGGGATCTCCAAAAACATTCAGTACTTC | TRBJ2-4 | few | TRBD2 | TRBV20-1 | 14
CASSLTGDSKFRWVTDTQYF | TGTGCCAGCAGCCTAACGGGGGACAGTAAGTTTAGATGGGTTACAGATACGCAGTATTTT | TRBJ2-3 | NA | NA | TRBV7-2 | 20
CASSLGQGAYGYTF | TGTGCCAGCAGTTTGGGACAGGGGGCGTATGGCTACACCTTC | TRBJ1-2 | NA | TRBD1 | TRBV6-5 | 14
CASSSPGTGKETQYF | TGTGCCAGCAGTTCCCCCGGGACAGGGAAAGAGACCCAGTACTTC | TRBJ2-5 | NA | TRBD1 | TRBV28 | 15
CASSFSKGLAGGVYEQYF | TGTGCCAGCAGCTTCTCCAAAGGCCTAGCGGGGGGAGTATACGAGCAGTACTTC | TRBJ2-7 | few | TRBD2 | TRBV11-3 | 18
CASSPRGETQYF | TGTGCCAGCAGCCCGAGGGGGGAGACCCAGTACTTC | TRBJ2-5 | NA | NA | TRBV7-2 | 12
CASSLSPARSQETQYF | TGTGCCAGCAGCTTGTCGCCGGCGAGGTCTCAAGAGACCCAGTACTTC | TRBJ2-5 | few | NA | TRBV11-2 | 16
CSASRGIGNQPQHF | TGCAGTGCTAGTAGGGGGATAGGCAATCAGCCCCAGCATTTT | TRBJ1-5 | NA | NA | TRBV20-1 | 14